The entry that follows covers one T cell receptor beta chain sequence. Patients in Seattle were enrolled during active infection, then followed longitudinally. How the authors handled the data: Reference gene primer amplification yielded estimated nucleated cell counts. The protocol was immunoSEQ multiplex PCR, while the TCRdb copy is restricted to in-frame clones and leaves out a portion. V, J and clone size are taken as reported in that table, and D and trimming were inferred from the DNA itself. The table lists approximately 110,000 clones, around 76% of them singletons. The data derive from a study of blood T cell repertoires in COVID-19. Background on the study: Sites in the United States, Italy and Spain provided acute and convalescent COVID-19 samples.

The CDR3 contains 15 residues. Trimming removed 4 bases from V and 3 bases from J, with 14 bases in between. Germline lookup yields CDR1 SGHKS and CDR2 YYEKEE (reference sequence). This chain connects TRBV5-5 to TRBJ1-5, with D tentatively TRBD1 (6 bases). The sequenced sample was peripheral blood. The sequence was collected from a man older than 75 with COVID-19, enrolled during active disease. The CDR3 coding sequence is TGTGCCAGCAGCGCCCGGGACACCCTCAATCAGCCCCAGCATTTT. It codes for CASSARDTLNQPQHF. Drawing the rest from reference TRBV5-5 and TRBJ1-5, the complete variable domain is DAGVTQSPTHLIKTRGQQVTLRCSPISGHKSVSWYQQVLGQGPQFIFQYYEKEERGRGNFPDRFSARQFPNYSSELNVNALLLGDSALYLCASSARDTLNQPQHFGDGTRLSIL.